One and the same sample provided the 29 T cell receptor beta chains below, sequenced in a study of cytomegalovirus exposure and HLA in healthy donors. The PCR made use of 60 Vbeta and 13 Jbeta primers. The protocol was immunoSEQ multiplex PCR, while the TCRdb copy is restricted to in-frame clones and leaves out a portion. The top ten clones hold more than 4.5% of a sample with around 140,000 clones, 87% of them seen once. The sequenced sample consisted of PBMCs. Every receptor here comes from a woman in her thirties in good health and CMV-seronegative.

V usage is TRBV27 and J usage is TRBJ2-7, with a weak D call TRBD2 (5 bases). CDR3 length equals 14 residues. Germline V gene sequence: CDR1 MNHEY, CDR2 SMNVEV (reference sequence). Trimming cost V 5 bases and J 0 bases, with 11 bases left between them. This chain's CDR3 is CASSPRGSSYEQYF. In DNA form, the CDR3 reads TGTGCCAGCAGTCCACGGGGTAGCTCCTACGAGCAGTACTTC.

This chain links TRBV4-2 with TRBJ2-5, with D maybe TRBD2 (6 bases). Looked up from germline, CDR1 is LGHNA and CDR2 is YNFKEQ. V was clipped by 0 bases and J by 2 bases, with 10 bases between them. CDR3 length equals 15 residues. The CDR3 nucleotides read TGTGCCAGCAGCCAAGATGGGGCGGGACAAGAGACCCAGTACTTC. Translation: CASSQDGAGQETQYF.

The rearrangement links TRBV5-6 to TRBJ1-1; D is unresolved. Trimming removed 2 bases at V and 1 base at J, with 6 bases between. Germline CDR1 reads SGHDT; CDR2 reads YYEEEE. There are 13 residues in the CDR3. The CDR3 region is CASSFSGNTEAFF. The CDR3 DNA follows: TGTGCCAGCAGCTTCTCGGGGAACACTGAAGCTTTCTTT.

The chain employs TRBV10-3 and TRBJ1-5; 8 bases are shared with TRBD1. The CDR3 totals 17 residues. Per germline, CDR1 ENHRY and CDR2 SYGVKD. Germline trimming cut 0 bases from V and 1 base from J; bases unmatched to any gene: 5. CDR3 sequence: CAISESPQGVSNQPQHF. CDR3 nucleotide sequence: TGTGCCATCAGTGAGTCCCCACAGGGGGTGAGCAATCAGCCCCAGCATTTT.

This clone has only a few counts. The CDR3 DNA follows: TGCGCCAGCAGCCAAGAGGCAGGGGGCTACTACAATGAGCAGTTCTTC. As protein: CASSQEAGGYYNEQFF. V is TRBV4-3 and J is TRBJ2-1, with TRBD1 matching over 8 bases. This CDR3 has 16 residues. In germline, CDR1 is LGHNA, CDR2 YSLEER. V lost 0 bases to trimming and J lost 3 bases; unmatched junction nucleotides: 4.

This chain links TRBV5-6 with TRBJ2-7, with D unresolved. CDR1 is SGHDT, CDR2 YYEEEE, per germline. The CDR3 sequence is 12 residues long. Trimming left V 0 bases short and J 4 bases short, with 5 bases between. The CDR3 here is CASSLDTYEQYF. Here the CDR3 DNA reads TGTGCCAGCAGCTTGGATACATACGAGCAGTACTTC.

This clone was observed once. CDR3 protein: CASSFGGRTYEQYF. The CDR3 region has the DNA TGTGCCAGCAGTTTTGGGGGCAGAACCTACGAGCAGTACTTC. This chain links TRBV6-5 with TRBJ2-7, with D possibly TRBD1 on 6 matching bases. Trimming left V 4 bases short and J 2 bases short, with 12 bases between. CDR3 length equals 14 residues. CDR1 is MNHEY, CDR2 SVGAGI, per germline.

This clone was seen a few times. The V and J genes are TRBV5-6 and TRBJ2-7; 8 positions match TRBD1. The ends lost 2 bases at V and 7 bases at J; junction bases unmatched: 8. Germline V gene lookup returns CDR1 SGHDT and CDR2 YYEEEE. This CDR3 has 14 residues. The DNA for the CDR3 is TGTGCCAGCAGCTTTGGACAGGGTAGGCAAGAGCAGTACTTC. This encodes CASSFGQGRQEQYF.

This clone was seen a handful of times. DNA for the CDR3: TGTGCCAGTAGTATTATAGCGGGGCCCGCTTACGAGCAGTACTTC. Protein product: CASSIIAGPAYEQYF. The chain combines TRBV19 with TRBJ2-7, with TRBD2 identical over 8 bases. This CDR3 has 15 amino acids. Germline V gene lookup returns CDR1 LNHDA and CDR2 SQIVND (reference sequence). Unmatched junction bases numbered 8, after V lost 3 bases and J lost 4 bases.

Written as DNA, the CDR3 is TGTGCCAGCAGCCTAAGACTAGCGGGGGGGGCAGAGACCCAGTACTTC. Translated: CASSLRLAGGAETQYF. This rearrangement joins TRBV5-4 to TRBJ2-5, with TRBD2 identical over 14 bases. Unmatched junction bases numbered 6, after V lost 4 bases and J lost 4 bases. The CDR3 runs to 16 residues. Germline values: CDR1 SGHNT, CDR2 YYREEE (reference sequence). Full variable domain (rest looked up from reference TRBV5-4 and TRBJ2-5): ETGVTQSPTHLIKTRGQQVTLRCSSQSGHNTVSWYQQALGQGPQFIFQYYREEENGRGNFPPRFSGLQFPNYSSELNVNALELDDSALYLCASSLRLAGGAETQYFGPGTRLLVL.

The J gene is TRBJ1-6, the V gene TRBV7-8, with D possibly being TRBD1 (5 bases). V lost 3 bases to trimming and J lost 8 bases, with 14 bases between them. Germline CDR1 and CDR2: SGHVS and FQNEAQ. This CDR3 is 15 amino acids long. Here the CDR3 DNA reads TGTGCCAGCAGCTTTTTGTCCAGGGTGGATTCACCCCTCCACTTT. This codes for CASSFLSRVDSPLHF.

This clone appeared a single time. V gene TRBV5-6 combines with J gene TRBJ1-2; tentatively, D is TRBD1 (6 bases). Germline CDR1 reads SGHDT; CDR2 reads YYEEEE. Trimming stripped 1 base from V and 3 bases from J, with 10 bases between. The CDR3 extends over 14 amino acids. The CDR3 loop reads CASSLQGLYYGYTF. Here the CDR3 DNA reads TGTGCCAGCAGCTTGCAGGGGCTGTACTATGGCTACACCTTC.

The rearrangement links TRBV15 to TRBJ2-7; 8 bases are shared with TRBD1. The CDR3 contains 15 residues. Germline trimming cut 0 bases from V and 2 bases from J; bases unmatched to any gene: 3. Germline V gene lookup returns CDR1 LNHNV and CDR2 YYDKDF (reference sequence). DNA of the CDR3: TGTGCCACCAGCAGAGAAAGGACAGGGCCCTACGAGCAGTACTTC. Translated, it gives CATSRERTGPYEQYF.

The CDR3 sequence is CASSEALSGIIIHEQFF. CDR3 in DNA: TGTGCCAGCAGTGAAGCGCTTAGCGGGATAATAATCCATGAGCAGTTCTTC. The chain recombines TRBV6-1 with TRBJ2-1, with 8 bases that match TRBD2. CDR3 size: 17 residues. CDR1 and CDR2 (germline): MNHNS, SASEGT. V shed 0 bases and J 8 bases; nucleotides not matched to a gene: 12.

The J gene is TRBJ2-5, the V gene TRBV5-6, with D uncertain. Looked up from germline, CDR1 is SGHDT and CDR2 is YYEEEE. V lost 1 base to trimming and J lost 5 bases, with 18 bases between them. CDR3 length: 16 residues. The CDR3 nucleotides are TGTGCCAGCAGCTTGCAAGTCTTAGTCCAGGCGGAGACCCAGTACTTC. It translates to CASSLQVLVQAETQYF.

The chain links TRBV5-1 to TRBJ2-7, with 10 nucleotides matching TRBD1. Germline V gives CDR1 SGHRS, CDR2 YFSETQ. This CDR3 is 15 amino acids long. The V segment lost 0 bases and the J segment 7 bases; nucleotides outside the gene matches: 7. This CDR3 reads CASSLVGTGVFEQYF. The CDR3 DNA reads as TGCGCCAGCAGCTTGGTTGGGACAGGGGTTTTTGAGCAGTACTTC.

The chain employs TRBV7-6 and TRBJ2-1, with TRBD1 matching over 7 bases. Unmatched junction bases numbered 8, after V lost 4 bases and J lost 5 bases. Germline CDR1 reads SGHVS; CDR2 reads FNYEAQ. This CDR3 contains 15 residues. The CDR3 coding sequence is TGTGCCAGCAGCTGGCCATACAGGGGTCACAATGAGCAGTTCTTC. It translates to CASSWPYRGHNEQFF.

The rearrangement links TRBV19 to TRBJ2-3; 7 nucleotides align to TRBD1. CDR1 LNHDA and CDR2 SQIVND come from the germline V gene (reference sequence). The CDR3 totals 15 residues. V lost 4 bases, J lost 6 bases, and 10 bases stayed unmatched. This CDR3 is CASSNRQDRSDTQYF. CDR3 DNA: TGTGCCAGTAGTAACCGGCAGGACAGGTCGGATACGCAGTATTTT.

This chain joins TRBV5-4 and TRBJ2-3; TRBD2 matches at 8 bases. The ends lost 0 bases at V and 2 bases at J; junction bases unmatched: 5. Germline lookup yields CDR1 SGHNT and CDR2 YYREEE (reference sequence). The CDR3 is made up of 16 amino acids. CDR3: CASSLGPGGHTDTQYF. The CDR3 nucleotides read TGTGCCAGCAGCTTGGGTCCGGGAGGGCACACAGATACGCAGTATTTT.

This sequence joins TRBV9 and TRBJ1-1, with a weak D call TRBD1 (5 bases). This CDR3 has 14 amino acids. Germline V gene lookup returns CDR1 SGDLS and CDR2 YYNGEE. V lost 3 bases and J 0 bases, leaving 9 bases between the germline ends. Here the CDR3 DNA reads TGTGCCAGCAGCGCGGGACTAATGAACACTGAAGCTTTCTTT. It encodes CASSAGLMNTEAFF.

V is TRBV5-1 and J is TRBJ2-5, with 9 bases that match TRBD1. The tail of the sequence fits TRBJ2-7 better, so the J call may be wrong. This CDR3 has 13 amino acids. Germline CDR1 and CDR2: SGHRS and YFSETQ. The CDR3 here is CATRWDRVGEQYF. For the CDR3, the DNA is TGCGCCACCCGATGGGACAGGGTGGGCGAGCAGTACTTC.

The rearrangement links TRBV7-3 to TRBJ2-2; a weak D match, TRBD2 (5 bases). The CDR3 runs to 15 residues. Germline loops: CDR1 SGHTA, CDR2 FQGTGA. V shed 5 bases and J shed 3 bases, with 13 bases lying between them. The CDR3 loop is CASSAQSGYTGELFF. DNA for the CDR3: TGTGCCAGCAGCGCACAAAGCGGATACACCGGGGAGCTGTTTTTT.

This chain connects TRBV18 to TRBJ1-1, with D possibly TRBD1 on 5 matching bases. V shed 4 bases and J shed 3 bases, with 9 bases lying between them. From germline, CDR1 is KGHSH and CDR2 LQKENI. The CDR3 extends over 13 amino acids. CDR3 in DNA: TGTGCCAGCTCACGGGGGGAGGACACTGAAGCTTTCTTT. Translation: CASSRGEDTEAFF.

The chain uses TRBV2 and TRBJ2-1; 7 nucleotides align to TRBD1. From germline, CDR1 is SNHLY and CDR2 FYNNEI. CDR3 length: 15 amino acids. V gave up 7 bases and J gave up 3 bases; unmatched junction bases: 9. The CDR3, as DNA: TGTGCCAGCACCCAGGGACAGACAAGCTACAATGAGCAGTTCTTC. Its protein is CASTQGQTSYNEQFF.

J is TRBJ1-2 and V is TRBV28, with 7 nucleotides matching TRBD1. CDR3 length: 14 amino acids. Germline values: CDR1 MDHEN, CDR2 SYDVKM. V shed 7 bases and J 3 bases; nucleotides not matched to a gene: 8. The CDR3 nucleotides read TGTGCCAGCATGTCAGGGGGTTATTACTATGGCTACACCTTC. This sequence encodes CASMSGGYYYGYTF.

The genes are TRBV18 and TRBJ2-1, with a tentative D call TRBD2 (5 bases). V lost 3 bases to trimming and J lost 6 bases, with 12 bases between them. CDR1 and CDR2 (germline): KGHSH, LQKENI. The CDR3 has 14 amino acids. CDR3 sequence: CASSPARGLNEQFF. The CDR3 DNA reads TGTGCCAGCTCACCGGCCCGCGGACTCAATGAGCAGTTCTTC. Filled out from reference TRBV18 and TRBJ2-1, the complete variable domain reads NAGVMQNPRHLVRRRGQEARLRCSPMKGHSHVYWYRQLPEEGLKFMVYLQKENIIDESGMPKERFSAEFPKEGPSILRIQQVVRGDSAAYFCASSPARGLNEQFFGPGTRLTVL.

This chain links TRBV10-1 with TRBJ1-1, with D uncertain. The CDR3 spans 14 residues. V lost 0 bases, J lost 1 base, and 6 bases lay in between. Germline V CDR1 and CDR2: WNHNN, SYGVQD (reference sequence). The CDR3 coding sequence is TGCGCCAGCAGTGAGTCCGGAGAGAACACTGAAGCTTTCTTT. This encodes CASSESGENTEAFF.

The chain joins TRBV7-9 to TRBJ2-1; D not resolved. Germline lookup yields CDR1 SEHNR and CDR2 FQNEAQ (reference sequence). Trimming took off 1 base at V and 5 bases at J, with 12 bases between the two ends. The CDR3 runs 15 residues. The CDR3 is CASSLVLGRDNEQFF. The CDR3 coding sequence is TGTGCCAGCAGCTTAGTACTTGGTCGCGACAATGAGCAGTTCTTC.

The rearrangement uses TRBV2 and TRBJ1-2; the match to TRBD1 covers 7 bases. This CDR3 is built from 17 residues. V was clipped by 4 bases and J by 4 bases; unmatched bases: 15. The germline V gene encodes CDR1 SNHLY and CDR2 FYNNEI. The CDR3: CASSGDRGTGDGYGYTF. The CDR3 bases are TGTGCCAGCAGTGGCGATAGAGGTACAGGGGACGGCTATGGCTACACCTTC.